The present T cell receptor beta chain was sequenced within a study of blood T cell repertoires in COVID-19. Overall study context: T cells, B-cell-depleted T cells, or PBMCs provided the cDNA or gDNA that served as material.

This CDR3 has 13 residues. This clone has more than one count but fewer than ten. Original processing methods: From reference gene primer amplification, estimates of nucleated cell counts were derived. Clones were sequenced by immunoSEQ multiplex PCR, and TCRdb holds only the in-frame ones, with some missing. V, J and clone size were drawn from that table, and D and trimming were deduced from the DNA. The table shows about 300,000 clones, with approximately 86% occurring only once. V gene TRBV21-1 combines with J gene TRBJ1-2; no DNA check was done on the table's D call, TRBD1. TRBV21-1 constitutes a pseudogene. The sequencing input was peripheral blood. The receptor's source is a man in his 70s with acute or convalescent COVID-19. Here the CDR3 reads CASRQGGRYGYTF. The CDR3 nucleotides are TGTGCCAGCCGACAGGGAGGCCGCTATGGCTACACCTTC.